The 24 T cell receptor beta chains reported below all come from one sample, sequenced in a study of blood T cell repertoires in COVID-19. Sequenced by immunoSEQ multiplex PCR; TCRdb stores in-frame clones only, minus some. The repertoire has about 210,000 clones, under 90% of them found once; the top ten carry approximately 8%. Sequences were obtained from peripheral blood. The receptors stem from an elderly woman with COVID-19, enrolled during active disease.

V gene TRBV15 combines with J gene TRBJ1-1; D is uncertain. The germline V and J ends were trimmed by 4 bases and 7 bases, with 10 bases remaining between them. Germline V gene lookup returns CDR1 LNHNV and CDR2 YYDKDF (reference sequence). This CDR3 region has 12 residues. The DNA of the CDR3 is TGTGCCACCAGCATGGCGGGGTTTGAAGCTTTCTTT. Translating it yields CATSMAGFEAFF.

This chain joins TRBV19 and TRBJ1-2, with 9 bases matching TRBD1. This CDR3 spans 15 amino acids. The germline V gene encodes CDR1 LNHDA and CDR2 SQIVND (reference sequence). Trimming at V came to 6 bases and at J to 3 bases, leaving 8 bases not matched to a gene. The chain's CDR3 is CASRGTGPTYYGYTF. Here the CDR3 DNA reads TGTGCCAGTAGGGGGACAGGGCCGACTTACTATGGCTACACCTTC.

The chain has TRBV19 and TRBJ2-2, with 9 bases fitting TRBD2. J gave up 8 bases and V 11 bases, and 15 bases lay outside the gene matches. This CDR3 contains 15 residues. Germline values: CDR1 LNHDA, CDR2 SQIVND (reference sequence). The CDR3 here is CASGREGPIWGELFF. For the CDR3, the DNA is TGTGCCTCCGGGCGGGAGGGCCCGATTTGGGGGGAGCTGTTTTTT. Drawing the rest from reference TRBV19 and TRBJ2-2, the complete variable domain is DGGITQSPKYLFRKEGQNVTLSCEQNLNHDAMYWYRQDPGQGLRLIYYSQIVNDFQKGDIAEGYSVSREKKESFPLTVTSAQKNPTAFYLCASGREGPIWGELFFGEGSRLTVL.

This sequence joins TRBV28 and TRBJ2-2; D is ambiguous. This CDR3 region has 14 residues. Trimming removed 8 bases from V and 1 base from J, with 11 bases in between. Germline V gene data show CDR1 as MDHEN and CDR2 as SYDVKM. The CDR3 nucleotides read TGTGCCAGCCTCCGTAGCCTGAACACCGGGGAGCTGTTTTTT. Translating it yields CASLRSLNTGELFF.

The CDR3 sequence: CASSPRQGNTEAFF. In DNA, the CDR3 is TGCGCCAGCAGCCCAAGACAGGGGAACACTGAAGCTTTCTTT. The chain joins TRBV5-1 to TRBJ1-1; 7 positions agree with TRBD1. Germline V lookup: CDR1 SGHRS, CDR2 YFSETQ. V was clipped by 4 bases and J by 1 base; unmatched bases: 4. The CDR3 length is 14 residues. The whole variable domain, filled in from reference TRBV5-1 and TRBJ1-1, reads KAGVTQTPRYLIKTRGQQVTLSCSPISGHRSVSWYQQTPGQGLQFLFEYFSETQRNKGNFPGRFSGRQFSNSRSEMNVSTLELGDSALYLCASSPRQGNTEAFFGQGTRLTVV.

This rearrangement joins TRBV30 to TRBJ1-3; D is perhaps TRBD1 (5 bases). Germline V gene sequence: CDR1 GTSNPN, CDR2 SVGIG (reference sequence). The CDR3 extends over 14 amino acids. CDR3 protein: CAHKPGDPGNTIYF. Here the CDR3 DNA reads TGTGCTCACAAACCGGGGGATCCTGGAAACACCATATATTTT.

The chain uses TRBV18 and TRBJ1-5, with a possible D match to TRBD1 (6 bases). The CDR3 consists of 13 residues. Germline CDR1 reads KGHSH; CDR2 reads LQKENI. V shed 7 bases and J shed 4 bases, with 11 bases lying between them. In nucleotides, the CDR3 is TGTGCCAGCTGGGGGGGCCCGAATCAGCCCCAGCATTTT. Translating gives CASWGGPNQPQHF.

The chain couples TRBV7-9 to TRBJ2-3; D is undetermined. The CDR3 totals 15 residues. Trimming took off 0 bases at V and 4 bases at J, with 11 bases between the two ends. Germline V CDR1 and CDR2: SEHNR, FQNEAQ (reference sequence). The CDR3 region has the DNA TGTGCCAGCAGCTTAGCTAGAATAGTAGCAGATACGCAGTATTTT. It is translated as CASSLARIVADTQYF.

The V call is TRBV3-1 (or the pseudogene TRBV3-2), the J call TRBJ2-7; maybe TRBD1 (6 bases). The V end lost 3 bases, the J end lost 2 bases, and 17 bases lay between the germline ends. This CDR3 has 16 residues. Per germline, CDR1 LGHDT and CDR2 YNNKEL (reference sequence). The CDR3 here is CASSQARTVGAYEQYF. The CDR3 bases are TGTGCCAGCAGCCAGGCAAGGACAGTGGGCGCCTACGAGCAGTACTTC.

In this sample, this clone turned up once. The rearrangement uses TRBV29-1 and TRBJ2-1; 10 nucleotides agree with TRBD2. V lost 5 bases, J lost 10 bases, and 17 bases stayed unmatched. Germline lookup yields CDR1 SQVTM and CDR2 ANQGSEA. The length of the CDR3 is 16 residues. CDR3 sequence: CSVLSGRYRTFEEQFF. CDR3 nucleotides: TGCAGCGTTCTTAGCGGGAGGTACCGGACTTTCGAGGAGCAGTTCTTC.

This rearrangement joins TRBV29-1 to TRBJ2-1, with 7 nucleotides matching TRBD2. Germline V gene sequence: CDR1 SQVTM, CDR2 ANQGSEA. Losses at the gene ends were 3 bases for V and 0 bases for J; bases not matched to a gene: 2. The CDR3 extends over 14 amino acids. CDR3 sequence: CSVDRGSSYNEQFF. CDR3 in DNA: TGCAGCGTTGATCGCGGGAGCTCCTACAATGAGCAGTTCTTC.

The CDR3 DNA follows: TGTGCCAGCAGTTACGGGCAGCAAGAGACCCAGTACTTC. Amino acids: CASSYGQQETQYF. This chain uses TRBV6-2 or TRBV6-3 with TRBJ2-5; no reliable D call. Germline CDR1 is MNHEY and CDR2 is SVGEGT. V shed 2 bases and J shed 2 bases, with 6 bases lying between them. The CDR3 is 13 residues long.

The V and J genes are TRBV27 and TRBJ2-1; D uncertain. The germline V and J ends were trimmed by 0 bases and 2 bases, with 8 bases remaining between them. Germline assignment: CDR1 MNHEY and CDR2 SMNVEV (reference sequence). The CDR3 runs 15 residues. For the CDR3, the DNA is TGTGCCAGCAGTTTATCGGAGACCCCCTACAATGAGCAGTTCTTC. Translated: CASSLSETPYNEQFF.

The chain links TRBV7-9 to TRBJ2-2, with 10 bases that match TRBD1. The CDR3 loop spans 15 amino acids. The V gene's germline CDR1 is SEHNR and CDR2 FQNEAQ (reference sequence). The junction had 3 bases not matched to a gene; V was cut back by 5 bases and J by 3 bases. CDR3 protein: CASSPGTGDTGELFF. The CDR3 DNA sequence: TGTGCCAGCAGCCCCGGGACAGGGGACACCGGGGAGCTGTTTTTT. The complete variable domain, with remaining parts taken from reference TRBV7-9 and TRBJ2-2, reads DTGVSQNPRHKITKRGQNVTFRCDPISEHNRLYWYRQTLGQGPEFLTYFQNEAQLEKSRLLSDRFSAERPKGSFSTLEIQRTEQGDSAMYLCASSPGTGDTGELFFGEGSRLTVL.

The genes are TRBV7-3 and TRBJ2-3; 10 nucleotides match TRBD2. CDR3 length equals 15 residues. CDR1 is SGHTA and CDR2 is FQGTGA in the germline V gene. The ends lost 8 bases at V and 1 base at J; junction bases unmatched: 6. CDR3: CASGLSGGRTDTQYF. The DNA for the CDR3 is TGTGCCAGCGGACTTAGCGGGGGGCGCACAGATACGCAGTATTTT.

The V gene is TRBV7-9, the J gene TRBJ2-2; perhaps TRBD1 as D (6 bases). CDR1 SEHNR and CDR2 FQNEAQ come from the germline V gene (reference sequence). This CDR3 is built from 16 residues. Trimming left V 6 bases short and J 3 bases short, with 17 bases between. The CDR3 sequence: CASSSRTAGDTGELFF. For the CDR3, the DNA is TGTGCCAGCAGTTCAAGGACAGCTGGGGACACCGGGGAGCTGTTTTTT.

The V gene is TRBV10-3, the J gene TRBJ1-4; weak D call: TRBD1 (5 bases). V was trimmed by 3 bases and J by 0 bases, leaving 5 bases between them. Germline CDR1 ENHRY, CDR2 SYGVKD. The CDR3 covers 14 residues. The CDR3 loop reads CAISEGATNEKLFF. The DNA of the CDR3 is TGTGCCATCAGTGAAGGGGCAACTAATGAAAAACTGTTTTTT.

The CDR3 coding sequence is TGTGCCAGCAGCGCCGGGACTACCACAGATACGCAGTATTTT. It is translated as CASSAGTTTDTQYF. V usage is TRBV9 and J usage is TRBJ2-3; 7 bases match TRBD2. This CDR3 has 14 amino acids. V gave up 3 bases and J gave up 2 bases; unmatched junction bases: 3. In germline, CDR1 is SGDLS, CDR2 YYNGEE.

The CDR3 region is CASRDRLASNQPQHF. Here the CDR3 DNA reads TGTGCCAGCAGAGACAGGCTAGCTAGCAATCAGCCCCAGCATTTT. The V call is TRBV2, the J call TRBJ1-5, with D perhaps TRBD1 (6 bases). The CDR3 has 15 residues. The germline CDR1 and CDR2 sequences are SNHLY and FYNNEI. The ends were cut back, 6 bases at V and 0 bases at J, with 12 bases in the middle.

The chain carries TRBV5-1 and TRBJ1-5, with D perhaps matching TRBD1 (5 bases). The germline CDR1 and CDR2 sequences are SGHRS and YFSETQ. V was pared by 0 bases and J by 0 bases, with 10 bases between. The CDR3 sequence is 16 residues long. The CDR3 DNA sequence: TGCGCCAGCAGCTTGGGCCAGGGAGGTAGCAATCAGCCCCAGCATTTT. Translation: CASSLGQGGSNQPQHF.

The chain uses TRBV18 and TRBJ1-5, with 7 bases aligning to TRBD1. J gave up 6 bases and V 0 bases, and 8 bases lay outside the gene matches. The CDR3 has 16 amino acids. Germline CDR1 reads KGHSH; CDR2 reads LQKENI. DNA for the CDR3: TGTGCCAGCTCACCACCGAGCGGCGCAGGGGGTCAGCCCCAGCATTTT. This codes for CASSPPSGAGGQPQHF. Full variable domain (missing parts from reference TRBV18 and TRBJ1-5): NAGVMQNPRHLVRRRGQEARLRCSPMKGHSHVYWYRQLPEEGLKFMVYLQKENIIDESGMPKERFSAEFPKEGPSILRIQQVVRGDSAAYFCASSPPSGAGGQPQHFGDGTRLSIL.

V and J are TRBV29-1 and TRBJ2-3; tentative D call: TRBD1 (7 bases). CDR3 length: 14 amino acids. V gave up 7 bases and J gave up 5 bases, with 19 bases separating them. Germline CDR1 reads SQVTM; CDR2 reads ANQGSEA. The CDR3 protein is CSAPAGGSGDTQYF. The CDR3 coding sequence is TGCAGCGCTCCGGCAGGGGGTAGCGGAGATACGCAGTATTTT.

The V gene is TRBV3-1 (or the pseudogene TRBV3-2), the J gene TRBJ2-5; TRBD2 agrees at 8 bases. This CDR3 contains 15 residues. Germline V gene sequence: CDR1 LGHDT, CDR2 YNNKEL (reference sequence). V lost 1 base and J lost 2; bases outside the gene matches: 3. CDR3 sequence: CASSQGIAGQETQYF. CDR3 sequence (DNA): TGTGCCAGCAGCCAAGGGATAGCGGGACAAGAGACCCAGTACTTC.

The V and J genes are TRBV6-5 and TRBJ1-5; D is ambiguous. Between the trimmed V and J ends, which lost 0 bases and 4 bases, there was a span of 10 bases. The CDR3 has 15 residues. Per germline, CDR1 MNHEY and CDR2 SVGAGI. DNA for the CDR3: TGTGCCAGCAGTTACTCGAAGTCACGGAATCAGCCCCAGCATTTT. Protein sequence: CASSYSKSRNQPQHF.